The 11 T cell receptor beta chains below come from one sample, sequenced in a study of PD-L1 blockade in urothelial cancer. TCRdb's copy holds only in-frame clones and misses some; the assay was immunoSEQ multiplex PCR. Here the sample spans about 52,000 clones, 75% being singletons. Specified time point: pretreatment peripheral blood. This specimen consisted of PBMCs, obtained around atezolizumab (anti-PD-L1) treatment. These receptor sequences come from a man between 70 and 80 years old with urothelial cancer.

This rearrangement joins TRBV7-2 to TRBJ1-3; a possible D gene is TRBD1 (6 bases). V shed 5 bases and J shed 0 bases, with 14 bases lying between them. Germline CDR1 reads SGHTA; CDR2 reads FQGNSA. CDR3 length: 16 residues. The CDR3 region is CASSAGQLRSGNTIYF. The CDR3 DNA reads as TGTGCCAGCAGCGCAGGACAGCTTCGCTCTGGAAACACCATATATTTT.

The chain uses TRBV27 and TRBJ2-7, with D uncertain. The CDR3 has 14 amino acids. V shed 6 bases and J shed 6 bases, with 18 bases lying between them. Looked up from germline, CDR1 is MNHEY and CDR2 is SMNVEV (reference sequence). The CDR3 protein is CASSLSRLLREQYF. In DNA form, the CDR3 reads TGTGCCAGCAGCCTTAGCCGCCTCCTCCGCGAGCAGTACTTC.

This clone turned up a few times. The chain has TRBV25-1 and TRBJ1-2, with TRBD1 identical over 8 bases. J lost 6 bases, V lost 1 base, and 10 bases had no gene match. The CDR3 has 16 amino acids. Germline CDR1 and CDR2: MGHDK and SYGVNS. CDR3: CASSESSTGEIDGYTF. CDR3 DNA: TGTGCCAGCAGTGAATCTTCGACAGGGGAGATCGATGGCTACACCTTC.

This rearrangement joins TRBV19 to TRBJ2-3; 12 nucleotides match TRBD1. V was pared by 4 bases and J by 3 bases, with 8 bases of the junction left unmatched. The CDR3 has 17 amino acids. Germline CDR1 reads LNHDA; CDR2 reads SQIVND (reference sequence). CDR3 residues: CASSTGQGARGTDTQYF. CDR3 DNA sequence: TGTGCCAGTAGTACGGGACAGGGGGCGCGAGGGACAGATACGCAGTATTTT.

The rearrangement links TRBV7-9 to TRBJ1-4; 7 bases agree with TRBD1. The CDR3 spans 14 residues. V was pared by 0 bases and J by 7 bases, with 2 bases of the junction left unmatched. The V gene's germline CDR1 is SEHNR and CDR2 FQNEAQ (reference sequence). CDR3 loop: CASSLAQGGEKLFF. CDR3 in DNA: TGTGCCAGCAGCTTAGCCCAGGGGGGTGAAAAACTGTTTTTT.

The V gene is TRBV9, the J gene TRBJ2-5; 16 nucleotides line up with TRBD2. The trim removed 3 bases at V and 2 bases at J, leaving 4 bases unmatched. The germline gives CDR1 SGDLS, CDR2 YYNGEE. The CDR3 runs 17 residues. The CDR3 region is CASSAGTSGGGQETQYF. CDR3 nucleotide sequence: TGTGCCAGCAGCGCTGGGACTAGCGGGGGGGGACAAGAGACCCAGTACTTC.

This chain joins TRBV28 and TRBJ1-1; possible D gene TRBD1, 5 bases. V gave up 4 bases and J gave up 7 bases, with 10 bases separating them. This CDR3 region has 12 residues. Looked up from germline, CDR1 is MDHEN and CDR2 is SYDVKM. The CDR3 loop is CASSSSTVEAFF. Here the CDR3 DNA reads TGTGCCAGCAGTTCGTCGACAGTTGAAGCTTTCTTT.

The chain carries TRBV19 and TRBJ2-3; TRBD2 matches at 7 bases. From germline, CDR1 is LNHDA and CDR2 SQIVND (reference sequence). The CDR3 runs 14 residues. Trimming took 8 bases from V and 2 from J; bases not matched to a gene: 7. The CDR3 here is CASAGRGYTDTQYF. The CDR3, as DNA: TGTGCCAGTGCGGGGCGGGGGTACACAGATACGCAGTATTTT.

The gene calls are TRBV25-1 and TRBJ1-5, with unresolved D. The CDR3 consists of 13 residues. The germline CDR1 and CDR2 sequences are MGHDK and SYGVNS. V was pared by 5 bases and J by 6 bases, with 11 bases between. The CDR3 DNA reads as TGTGCCAGCAGTCGAGGTATGGGTCAGCCCCAGCATTTT. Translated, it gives CASSRGMGQPQHF.

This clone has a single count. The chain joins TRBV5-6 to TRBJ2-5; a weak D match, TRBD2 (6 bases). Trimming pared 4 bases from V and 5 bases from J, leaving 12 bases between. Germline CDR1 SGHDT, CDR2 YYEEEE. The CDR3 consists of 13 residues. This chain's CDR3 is CASSPRLVETQYF. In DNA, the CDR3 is TGTGCCAGCAGCCCCCGACTAGTTGAGACCCAGTACTTC.

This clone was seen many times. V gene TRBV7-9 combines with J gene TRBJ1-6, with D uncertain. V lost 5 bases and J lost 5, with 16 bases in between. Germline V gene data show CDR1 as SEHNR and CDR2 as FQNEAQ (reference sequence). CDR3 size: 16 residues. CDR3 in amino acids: CASSDKGWGDNSPLHF. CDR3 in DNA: TGTGCCAGCAGCGATAAAGGGTGGGGAGATAATTCACCCCTCCACTTT.